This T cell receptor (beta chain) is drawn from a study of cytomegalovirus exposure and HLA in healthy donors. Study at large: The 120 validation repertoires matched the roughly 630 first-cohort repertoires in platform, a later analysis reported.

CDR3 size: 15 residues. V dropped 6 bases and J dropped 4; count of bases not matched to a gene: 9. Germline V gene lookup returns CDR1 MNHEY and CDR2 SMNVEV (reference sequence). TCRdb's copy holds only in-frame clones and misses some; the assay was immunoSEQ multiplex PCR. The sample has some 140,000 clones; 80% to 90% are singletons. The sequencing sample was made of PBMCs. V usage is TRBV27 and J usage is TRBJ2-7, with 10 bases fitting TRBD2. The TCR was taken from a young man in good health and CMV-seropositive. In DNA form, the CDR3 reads TGTGCCAGCAGGCGGACTAGCGGTGATTCTTACGAGCAGTACTTC. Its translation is CASRRTSGDSYEQYF.